This T cell receptor (beta chain) comes out of a study of OX40 agonist ivuxolimab in advanced cancers. The study's findings and limits: There was clonal expansion of CD4+ and CD8+ blood T cells by week 6 at 0.1 to 3.0 mg/kg. Antigen specificity remained undetermined for the expanded peripheral T cells.

For this clone: The antigen remains undetermined.

Produced via immunoSEQ multiplex PCR; TCRdb's table is partial and in-frame only. The sample carries roughly 40,000 clones, 70% to 90% recorded once. With 1 base removed from V and 1 base from J, the gap between germline ends came to 13 bases. Germline lookup yields CDR1 SGDLS and CDR2 YYNGEE. CDR3 length equals 16 residues. The sequences come from CD4+ or CD8+ T cells sorted from blood, collected in a trial of the OX40 agonist ivuxolimab. The receptor's source is an adult with an advanced solid tumor such as melanoma, head and neck, liver or kidney cancer. The V gene is TRBV9, the J gene TRBJ2-3; D may match TRBD1 or TRBD2 (5 bases each). The CDR3: CASSVRGVVGTDTQYF. The CDR3 DNA reads as TGTGCCAGCAGCGTAAGGGGAGTGGTCGGCACAGATACGCAGTATTTT.